The rows below give T cell receptor beta chains drawn from one sample of a study of blood T cells in healthy people across ages. TCRdb independently ran MiXCR on the 5' RACE reads; one entry per CDR3 protein. Among some 1.8 million distinct CDR3 sequences listed, approximately 40% were seen once. Input material: blood. The receptor set was obtained from a human donor in good health. CDR3s include the opening cysteine and the closing phenylalanine or tryptophan. The order of the fields is CDR3 DNA, CDR3 protein, V gene, clone size, D gene, J gene. A D gene is named only where the DNA matches it firmly. Size values are once, few and many counts, or a class for expanded clones, and some rows have none.

TGTGCCACCAACCCGACAGGGACAGATACGCAGTATTTT | CATNPTGTDTQYF | TRBV24-1 | few | TRBD1 | TRBJ2-3
TGTGCCAGCACAGAATCCGCGAACTATGGCTACACCTTC | CASTESANYGYTF | TRBV7-2 | NA | NA | TRBJ1-2
TGCAGCGTTGGAATGGGCGGCGAGTCCCAGTATTTT | CSVGMGGESQYF | TRBV29-1 | NA | NA | TRBJ2-3
TGTGCCAGCAGCTCAACAGGGGGCTCGGTTGAAGCTTTCTTT | CASSSTGGSVEAFF | TRBV11-3 | NA | TRBD1 | TRBJ1-1
TGTGCCAGCAGCTTAGACACAGGGGTTTTCTTT | CASSLDTGVFF | TRBV7-9 | NA | TRBD1 | TRBJ1-1
TGTGCCAGCAGCTCAACGCGACAGGGTGTCGATGGCTACACCTTC | CASSSTRQGVDGYTF | TRBV7-9 | NA | TRBD1 | TRBJ1-2
TGTGCCGGCTCAGCGGGGGTAGCCAAAAACATTCAGTACTTC | CAGSAGVAKNIQYF | TRBV18 | NA | TRBD2 | TRBJ2-4
TGTGCCACCAGTGTCGGCGGGGGGTACACAGATACGCAGTATTTT | CATSVGGGYTDTQYF | TRBV24-1 | few | TRBD2 | TRBJ2-3
TGCGCCAGCGCAGGGGGCTTCGGGAACACTGAAGCTTTCTTT | CASAGGFGNTEAFF | TRBV4-3 | NA | TRBD1 | TRBJ1-1
TGTGCCAGCAGCCAAGAAGACTCGTGGGACCGACAAGAGACCCAGTACTTC | CASSQEDSWDRQETQYF | TRBV4-2 | few | NA | TRBJ2-5
TGTGCCAGCAGTTACTCGCAGTCCACAGGGGCCAAAAACATTCAGTACTTC | CASSYSQSTGAKNIQYF | TRBV6-5 | NA | NA | TRBJ2-4
TGCGCCAGCAGCCAAGATGTTCGGATCCCAGATGAGTATTTT | CASSQDVRIPDEYF | TRBV4-3 | NA | NA | TRBJ2-3
TGTGCCAGCAGCCTTACTGGACAGGGAGATGGTGAGACCCAGTACTTC | CASSLTGQGDGETQYF | TRBV7-9 | NA | TRBD1 | TRBJ2-5
TGTGCCAGCAGTTGGACACGGGGAAGCGACGAGCAGTACTTC | CASSWTRGSDEQYF | TRBV6-2/TRBV6-3 | NA | NA | TRBJ2-7
TGCGCCAGCTTCAACTACACTGAAGCTTTCTTT | CASFNYTEAFF | TRBV5-1 | NA | NA | TRBJ1-1
TGCGCCAGCAGCCCTGGGACAGGGGGCGAGACCCGGTACTTC | CASSPGTGGETRYF | TRBV5-1 | NA | TRBD1 | TRBJ2-5
TGTGCCAGCAGAAGACAGAGCGCAGATACGCAGTATTTT | CASRRQSADTQYF | TRBV2 | NA | NA | TRBJ2-3
TGTGCCAGCAGTCCCTGGGCGGGGGCCGGGTCTGAAACTGAAGCTTTCTTT | CASSPWAGAGSETEAFF | TRBV12-3/TRBV12-4 | once | NA | TRBJ1-1
TGCAGTGCTTATTTAGGACGTTCTGGGGGGGAAAAACTGTTTTTT | CSAYLGRSGGEKLFF | TRBV20-1 | NA | NA | TRBJ1-4
TGTGCCAGCAGCTTAGTTAGTAACCCCGGGGAGACCCAGTACTTC | CASSLVSNPGETQYF | TRBV7-2 | once | NA | TRBJ2-5
TGCGCCAGCAGCTTGGAAAACAGGGCGGGCACTGAAGCTTTCTTT | CASSLENRAGTEAFF | TRBV5-1 | NA | NA | TRBJ1-1
TGTGCCAGCAGCCCCATATACGGGGACAGGGGTGAAAAACTGTTTTTT | CASSPIYGDRGEKLFF | TRBV7-2 | NA | TRBD1 | TRBJ1-4
TGCAGTGCCACGCCCGCTAGCGGGGTCGGAGAGACCCAGTACTTC | CSATPASGVGETQYF | TRBV20-1 | NA | TRBD2 | TRBJ2-5
TGTGTCACCAGCAGTCATGGTCCCGGCGTAAGTGATGGCTACACCTTC | CVTSSHGPGVSDGYTF | TRBV15 | NA | NA | TRBJ1-2
TGTGCCAGCAGACCCGGACGACTGAACACTGAAGCTTTCTTT | CASRPGRLNTEAFF | TRBV6-2/TRBV6-3 | NA | NA | TRBJ1-1
TGTGCCAGCAGCTTGTGGGATAGCGGGGGAGAGACCCAGTACTTC | CASSLWDSGGETQYF | TRBV5-5 | once | TRBD2 | TRBJ2-5
TGCAGCGTCGGGGGTAGAGGACAGATCTATGGCTACACCTTC | CSVGGRGQIYGYTF | TRBV29-1 | few | NA | TRBJ1-2
TGTGCCATCAGTGAGTCGAGGGGCGTCACCAATCAGCCCCAGCATTTT | CAISESRGVTNQPQHF | TRBV10-3 | few | NA | TRBJ1-5
TGTGCCAGCAGCCCGTCGGACAGGGGATATGGCTACACCTTC | CASSPSDRGYGYTF | TRBV3-1 | NA | TRBD1 | TRBJ1-2
TGTGCCAGCAGCTCTGGACCGGGGGGAGAGAATGAAAAACTGTTTTTT | CASSSGPGGENEKLFF | TRBV7-2 | NA | NA | TRBJ1-4
TGTGCCAGCACCTACGGCCCGCGTCAGCCCCAGCATTTT | CASTYGPRQPQHF | TRBV7-2 | once | NA | TRBJ1-5
TGTGCCAGCGTCCAGGGCTACGAGCAGTACTTC | CASVQGYEQYF | TRBV5-5 | NA | NA | TRBJ2-7
TGTGCCAGCAGTTACGGGGCCGGCAATCAGCCCCAGCATTTT | CASSYGAGNQPQHF | TRBV6-5 | few | NA | TRBJ1-5
TGCAGTGCTGTAGCGGGGGATGGCACAGATACGCAGTATTTT | CSAVAGDGTDTQYF | TRBV20-1 | NA | TRBD2 | TRBJ2-3
TGTGCCAGCAGCCCGCTGGGGAAAACGAACACCGGGGAGCTGTTTTTT | CASSPLGKTNTGELFF | TRBV7-2 | few | NA | TRBJ2-2
TGTGCCAGCAGTGGTTCGGACAGGGGGCAGTACGAGCAGTACTTC | CASSGSDRGQYEQYF | TRBV12-3/TRBV12-4 | NA | TRBD1 | TRBJ2-7
TGCGCCAGCAGCCAATATCTGTACCCGGGACTAATCACGTATTTT | CASSQYLYPGLITYF | TRBV4-1 | few | TRBD2 | TRBJ2-3
TGTGCCAGCAGTATTCCGGGACTAGCGGGGGCGGGAGATACGCAGTATTTT | CASSIPGLAGAGDTQYF | TRBV28 | NA | TRBD2 | TRBJ2-3
TGCGCCACATCAACTGTCCAGGATACGCAGTATTTT | CATSTVQDTQYF | TRBV10-3 | NA | NA | TRBJ2-3
TGCAGCGTTGCCGGGGGGCAATTCTCTGGAAACACCATATATTTT | CSVAGGQFSGNTIYF | TRBV29-1 | NA | NA | TRBJ1-3
TGTGCCATCAGTGAAGTGGAACGGAGAAACAATGAGCAGTTCTTC | CAISEVERRNNEQFF | TRBV10-3 | NA | NA | TRBJ2-1
TGCAGCGTCCTTCCGACGATAGAAACGCTTAGTGAAGCTTTCTTT | CSVLPTIETLSEAFF | TRBV29-1 | few | NA | TRBJ1-1
TGCGCCAGCAGCCAAGATCGGGGGGGCAGGAGCGGAAACATTCAGTACTTC | CASSQDRGGRSGNIQYF | TRBV4-3 | few | TRBD2 | TRBJ2-4
TGCGCCAGCAGCTTGGATCTTCGGATGGTAACAGATACGCAGTATTTT | CASSLDLRMVTDTQYF | TRBV5-1 | NA | NA | TRBJ2-3
TGCGCCAGCAGCTTGTCTTCCAGGGATAACTATGGCTACACCTTC | CASSLSSRDNYGYTF | TRBV5-1 | few | NA | TRBJ1-2
TGTGCCAGCAGCTTGGCCGGGGGCCTCTCCTACAATGAGCAGTTCTTC | CASSLAGGLSYNEQFF | TRBV5-1 | many | NA | TRBJ2-1
TGTGCCAGCGACTCGCCCTCCTCAGATACGCAGTATTTT | CASDSPSSDTQYF | TRBV10-3 | few | NA | TRBJ2-3
TGTGCCAGCAACCGGGACAGGGGTACCTATGGCTACACCTTC | CASNRDRGTYGYTF | TRBV6-2/TRBV6-3 | few | TRBD1 | TRBJ1-2
TGCGCCAGCAGCTTAACAGGGGATCCCACAGATACGCAGTATTTT | CASSLTGDPTDTQYF | TRBV5-1 | NA | TRBD1 | TRBJ2-3
TGCAGTGCTAGAAAGACAGGGGTTGTTACTGAAGCTTTCTTT | CSARKTGVVTEAFF | TRBV20-1 | NA | TRBD1 | TRBJ1-1
TGTGCCAGCAGTTTTGGGGCGAACACTGAAGCTTTCTTT | CASSFGANTEAFF | TRBV12-3/TRBV12-4 | many | NA | TRBJ1-1
TGCAGTGCCCCTGCCGGGGTTACCTACAATGAGCAGTTCTTC | CSAPAGVTYNEQFF | TRBV20-1 | NA | NA | TRBJ2-1
TGCGCCAGCAGCTTTCAGGACGGATACAATGAGCAGTTCTTC | CASSFQDGYNEQFF | TRBV5-1 | NA | NA | TRBJ2-1
TGTGCCAGCAGCTTCCGGACAGGAGGGGCGGAGACCCAGTACTTC | CASSFRTGGAETQYF | TRBV7-2 | few | NA | TRBJ2-5
TGTGCCAGCAGCTTGAGACACCCCAATGAGCAGTTCTTC | CASSLRHPNEQFF | TRBV7-8 | NA | NA | TRBJ2-1
TGTGCCAGCAGCCCAGACAGCCACCTACCTGGCTATGGCTACACCTTC | CASSPDSHLPGYGYTF | TRBV5-5 | NA | NA | TRBJ1-2
TGTGCCAGCAAGACGGGCGGGACTACCTTAGAGACCCAGTACTTC | CASKTGGTTLETQYF | TRBV5-5 | few | TRBD2 | TRBJ2-5
TGTGCCAGTTTGACAGGGGAGGATGGCTACACCTTC | CASLTGEDGYTF | TRBV6-5 | few | TRBD1 | TRBJ1-2
TGTGCCAGCAGCTTAACTGGCAGGGGGCTGGGTGAGCAGTTCTTC | CASSLTGRGLGEQFF | TRBV7-8 | few | TRBD1 | TRBJ2-1